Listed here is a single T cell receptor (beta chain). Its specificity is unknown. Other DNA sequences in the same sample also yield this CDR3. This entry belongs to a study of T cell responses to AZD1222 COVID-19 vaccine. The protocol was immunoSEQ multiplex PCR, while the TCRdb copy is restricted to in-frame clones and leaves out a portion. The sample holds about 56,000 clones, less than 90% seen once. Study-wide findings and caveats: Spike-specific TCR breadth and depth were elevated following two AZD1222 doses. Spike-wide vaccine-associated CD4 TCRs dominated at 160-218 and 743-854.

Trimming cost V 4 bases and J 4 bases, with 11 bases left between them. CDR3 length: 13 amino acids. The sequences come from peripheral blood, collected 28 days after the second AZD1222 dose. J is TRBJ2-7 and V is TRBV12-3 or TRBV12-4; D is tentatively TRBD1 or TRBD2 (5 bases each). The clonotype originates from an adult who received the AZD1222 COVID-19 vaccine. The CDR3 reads CASSWGEGYEQYF. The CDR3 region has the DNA TGTGCCAGCAGTTGGGGCGAGGGTTACGAGCAGTACTTC.